The 23 T cell receptor beta chains presented below share a single source sample, sequenced in a study of T cells in tumors after PD-1 blockade. Assay used: immunoSEQ multiplex PCR; TCRdb lists only in-frame clones, some missing. In the table there are 4,000 or so clones, around 65% of which are singletons. Source: tumor tissue, taken before anti-PD-1 treatment. These receptors originate from a human donor with basal cell carcinoma.

The chain carries TRBV6-6 and TRBJ1-4; D may be TRBD1 (5 bases). This CDR3 spans 13 amino acids. CDR1 is MNHNY and CDR2 is SVGAGI in the germline V gene (reference sequence). Deletions cut 7 bases from V and 8 bases from J, with 14 bases between. CDR3 residues: CASTPFKGEKLFF. CDR3 nucleotides: TGTGCCAGCACCCCCTTTAAGGGGGAAAAACTGTTTTTT.

The genes are TRBV9 and TRBJ2-7; perhaps TRBD2 as D (6 bases). V lost 4 bases and J lost 7, with 24 bases in between. The CDR3 is made up of 16 amino acids. Germline V lookup: CDR1 SGDLS, CDR2 YYNGEE. In DNA form, the CDR3 reads TGTGCCAGCAGCCCGCGCCGCTCAGGGATCGGGAGTGAGCAGTACTTC. It codes for CASSPRRSGIGSEQYF.

In this sample, this clone turned up a few times. This chain joins TRBV15 and TRBJ2-1; 9 bases fit TRBD2. CDR1 is LNHNV and CDR2 is YYDKDF in the germline V gene (reference sequence). V dropped 1 base and J dropped 7; count of bases not matched to a gene: 5. This CDR3 region has 15 residues. CDR3 coding DNA: TGTGCCACCAGCAGAGCCCTAGCGGGGAGGAATGAGCAGTTCTTC. It is translated as CATSRALAGRNEQFF.

This clone has a single count. The chain links TRBV28 to TRBJ2-1; no definite D call. Germline V lookup: CDR1 MDHEN, CDR2 SYDVKM. Trimming left V 3 bases short and J 7 bases short, with 7 bases between. This CDR3 spans 12 amino acids. CDR3 in DNA: TGTGCCAGCAGTTTGAGGCGGAATGAGCAGTTCTTC. Its protein product is CASSLRRNEQFF.

This clone has more than one count but fewer than ten. The chain carries TRBV9 and TRBJ2-3; D perhaps matches TRBD2 (8 bases). Germline V gene lookup returns CDR1 SGDLS and CDR2 YYNGEE. The ends were cut back, 3 bases at V and 4 bases at J, with 15 bases in the middle. The CDR3 runs 15 residues. The CDR3 DNA reads TGTGCCAGCAGCGAACAGGGGCGGGGGGCAGATACGCAGTATTTT. Amino acid sequence: CASSEQGRGADTQYF.

V and J are TRBV7-2 and TRBJ2-2, with 9 bases lining up with TRBD1. J was trimmed by 5 bases and V by 6 bases; bases with no gene match: 13. Germline CDR1 SGHTA, CDR2 FQGNSA. CDR3 length: 17 residues. The CDR3 sequence: CASSLSPGQGVTGELFF. As DNA, the CDR3 is TGTGCCAGCAGTCTTTCCCCGGGACAGGGAGTAACCGGGGAGCTGTTTTTT.

The gene calls are TRBV10-3 and TRBJ1-5, with no clear D. V was clipped by 0 bases and J by 0 bases, with 12 bases between them. The CDR3 sequence is 17 residues long. Per germline, CDR1 ENHRY and CDR2 SYGVKD. The CDR3 region is CAISESARLDSNQPQHF. CDR3 in DNA: TGTGCCATCAGTGAGTCGGCCAGACTCGATAGCAATCAGCCCCAGCATTTT.

The CDR3 nucleotides are TGTGCCAGCAGCGGCTCGGGGGCAGGGGGAAGGAACTATGGCTACACCTTC. It translates to CASSGSGAGGRNYGYTF. The V call is TRBV28, the J call TRBJ1-2; 7 bases agree with TRBD1. This CDR3 region has 17 residues. V dropped 6 bases and J dropped 2; count of bases not matched to a gene: 15. Per germline, CDR1 MDHEN and CDR2 SYDVKM.

This chain uses TRBV28 with TRBJ1-1; D is ambiguous. Trimming shortened V by 2 bases and J by 1 base, and 14 bases separated the two germline ends. The CDR3 runs to 16 residues. Germline V gene sequence: CDR1 MDHEN, CDR2 SYDVKM. The CDR3 DNA sequence: TGTGCCAGCAGTTTAGACGATCTAGTAACGAACACTGAAGCTTTCTTT. Translated, it gives CASSLDDLVTNTEAFF.

The chain uses TRBV6-6 and TRBJ2-1; a possible D gene is TRBD2 (5 bases). V lost 4 bases and J lost 6, with 7 bases in between. The CDR3 consists of 12 residues. Germline V gene sequence: CDR1 MNHNY, CDR2 SVGAGI (reference sequence). Written as DNA, the CDR3 is TGTGCCAGCAGTTTCGAGGGCAATGAGCAGTTCTTC. It is translated as CASSFEGNEQFF.

By share, this clone ranks as large. Other DNA variants within this sample encode the same CDR3. The chain links TRBV14 to TRBJ1-1, with D tentatively TRBD1 (5 bases). The CDR3 contains 14 residues. Trimming shortened V by 1 base and J by 6 bases, and 12 bases separated the two germline ends. Looked up from germline, CDR1 is SGHDN and CDR2 is FVKESK. The chain's CDR3 is CASSQVGPFAEAFF. The DNA for the CDR3 is TGTGCCAGCAGCCAAGTGGGGCCATTCGCTGAAGCTTTCTTT. Looking up the rest from reference TRBV14 and TRBJ1-1 gives the full variable domain: EAGVTQFPSHSVIEKGQTVTLRCDPISGHDNLYWYRRVMGKEIKFLLHFVKESKQDESGMPNNRFLAERTGGTYSTLKVQPAELEDSGVYFCASSQVGPFAEAFFGQGTRLTVV.

V usage is TRBV3-1 (or the pseudogene TRBV3-2) and J usage is TRBJ2-7; no clear D. V shed 4 bases and J shed 4 bases, with 11 bases lying between them. CDR1 and CDR2 (germline): LGHDT, YNNKEL (reference sequence). This CDR3 has 13 amino acids. The CDR3 sequence: CASSRSEGYEQYF. Written as DNA, the CDR3 is TGTGCCAGCAGCCGCTCGGAAGGTTACGAGCAGTACTTC.

This clone was picked up a small number of times. This chain joins TRBV7-9 and TRBJ2-7; D is uncertain. The CDR3 runs 12 residues. Germline CDR1 SEHNR, CDR2 FQNEAQ (reference sequence). The V gene lost 4 bases and the J gene lost 0 bases, with 4 bases spanning the gap. In nucleotides, the CDR3 is TGTGCCAGCAGCTCGAACTCCTACGAGCAGTACTTC. This encodes CASSSNSYEQYF.

The gene calls are TRBV28 and TRBJ1-3; D is possibly TRBD1 (5 bases). This CDR3 is built from 12 residues. CDR1 MDHEN and CDR2 SYDVKM come from the germline V gene. Between the trimmed V and J ends, which lost 6 bases and 11 bases, there was a span of 14 bases. This chain's CDR3 is CASSPPRGPIYF. In DNA, the CDR3 is TGTGCCAGCAGCCCCCCGAGGGGCCCCATATATTTT.

The DNA of the CDR3 is TGTGCCAGCAGCTTGCCGGCGGGGGTCAATGAGCAGTTCTTC. It codes for CASSLPAGVNEQFF. The V gene is TRBV5-6, the J gene TRBJ2-1; TRBD2 aligns across 7 bases. V lost 1 base and J lost 6; bases outside the gene matches: 4. CDR1 is SGHDT, CDR2 YYEEEE, per germline. This CDR3 has 14 residues.

On this clone: Other DNA sequences in this specimen translate into the identical CDR3. The chain combines TRBV28 with TRBJ1-2, with 7 bases aligning to TRBD1. Germline values: CDR1 MDHEN, CDR2 SYDVKM. The CDR3 totals 18 residues. The trim removed 6 bases at V and 0 bases at J, leaving 16 bases unmatched. CDR3 in amino acids: CASSRRGQGGTSNYGYTF. DNA of the CDR3: TGTGCCAGCAGCCGTCGGGGGCAGGGGGGGACCTCTAACTATGGCTACACCTTC.

The chain recombines TRBV3-1 (or the pseudogene TRBV3-2) with TRBJ2-2, with no clear D. The CDR3 has 16 residues. V lost 1 base and J 0 bases, leaving 9 bases between the germline ends. Germline CDR1 reads LGHDT; CDR2 reads YNNKEL (reference sequence). CDR3 in amino acids: CASSQGVAANTGELFF. CDR3 in DNA: TGTGCCAGCAGCCAAGGGGTGGCAGCGAACACCGGGGAGCTGTTTTTT.

This clone occurred once. The V and J genes are TRBV28 and TRBJ1-3; no reliable D call. Germline CDR1 reads MDHEN; CDR2 reads SYDVKM. V dropped 4 bases and J dropped 5 bases, with 18 bases sitting between them. The CDR3 extends over 16 amino acids. This chain's CDR3 is CASSSPQRGRRNTIYF. CDR3 bases: TGTGCCAGCAGTTCTCCCCAGCGAGGAAGGAGAAACACCATATATTTT.

The rearrangement joins TRBV15 to TRBJ1-1, with a tentative D call TRBD1 (6 bases). CDR1 and CDR2 from the germline V gene are LNHNV and YYDKDF (reference sequence). V was cut by 0 bases and J by 7 bases, with 18 bases left in between. This CDR3 has 16 residues. The CDR3 sequence: CATSRDRGLGRNEAFF. The CDR3 bases are TGTGCCACCAGCAGAGACAGGGGCCTAGGCCGTAATGAAGCTTTCTTT. The variable domain in full, with the rest retrieved from reference TRBV15 and TRBJ1-1, is DAMVIQNPRYQVTQFGKPVTLSCSQTLNHNVMYWYQQKSSQAPKLLFHYYDKDFNNEADTPDNFQSRRPNTSFCFLDIRSPGLGDTAMYLCATSRDRGLGRNEAFFGQGTRLTVV.

The chain uses TRBV5-1 and TRBJ2-7, with unresolved D. Trimming shortened V by 4 bases and J by 4 bases, and 15 bases separated the two germline ends. Germline V gene lookup returns CDR1 SGHRS and CDR2 YFSETQ. The CDR3 runs 14 residues. The CDR3 nucleotides are TGCGCCAGCAGCCTATTGTCCCACTCGTACGAGCAGTACTTC. Translation gives CASSLLSHSYEQYF.

The V call is TRBV19, the J call TRBJ1-2; 7 nucleotides align to TRBD1. Germline V gene sequence: CDR1 LNHDA, CDR2 SQIVND (reference sequence). Trimming removed 2 bases from V and 6 bases from J; junction bases left unmatched: 12. The CDR3 totals 16 residues. Here the CDR3 DNA reads TGTGCCAGTAGTATAAAGACAGGGCCCCTTGGGGATGGCTACACCTTC. Translation: CASSIKTGPLGDGYTF. Complete variable domain (other parts from reference TRBV19 and TRBJ1-2): DGGITQSPKYLFRKEGQNVTLSCEQNLNHDAMYWYRQDPGQGLRLIYYSQIVNDFQKGDIAEGYSVSREKKESFPLTVTSAQKNPTAFYLCASSIKTGPLGDGYTFGSGTRLTVV.

V and J are TRBV6-2 or TRBV6-3 and TRBJ2-7; maybe TRBD2 (5 bases). Germline-derived CDR1 and CDR2 are MNHEY and SVGEGT. This CDR3 contains 14 residues. The V end was cut by 2 bases, the J end by 12 bases, with 20 bases between. CDR3 region: CASSYGGSGTLPYF. The DNA of the CDR3 is TGTGCCAGCAGTTACGGCGGCAGCGGAACTCTTCCGTACTTC.

This clone turned up a few times. V gene TRBV3-1 (or the pseudogene TRBV3-2) combines with J gene TRBJ2-7; possibly TRBD2 for D (6 bases). This CDR3 has 14 residues. V lost 3 bases and J lost 3, with 12 bases in between. The germline V gene encodes CDR1 LGHDT and CDR2 YNNKEL (reference sequence). The CDR3 sequence: CASSHGDSLYEQYF. The CDR3 nucleotides read TGTGCCAGCAGCCATGGGGACTCTCTCTACGAGCAGTACTTC.